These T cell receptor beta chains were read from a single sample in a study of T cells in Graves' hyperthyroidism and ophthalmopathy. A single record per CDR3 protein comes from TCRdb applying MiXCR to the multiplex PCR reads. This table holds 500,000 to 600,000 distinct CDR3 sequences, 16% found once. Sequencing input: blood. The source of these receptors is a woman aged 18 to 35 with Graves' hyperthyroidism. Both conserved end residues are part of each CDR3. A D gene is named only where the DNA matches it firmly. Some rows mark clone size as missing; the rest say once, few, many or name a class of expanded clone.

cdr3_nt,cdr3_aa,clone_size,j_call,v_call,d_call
TGTGCCAGCAGCCATTCCGGGACAGGGCGGATGGGTCAAGAGACCCAGTACTTC,CASSHSGTGRMGQETQYF,NA,TRBJ2-5,TRBV3-1,TRBD1
TGCGCCAGCAGCCAAGATGGTCCAGGGGGTGGTGAAGAACTGTTTTTT,CASSQDGPGGGEELFF,NA,TRBJ1-4,TRBV4-1,TRBD1
TGTGCCAGCAGGCGACAGGGGAACGACTATGGCTACACCTTC,CASRRQGNDYGYTF,many,TRBJ1-2,TRBV27,TRBD1
TGTGCCAGCAGTTACTCCCGGGGCCCGGGTGAGGTTTTCTTT,CASSYSRGPGEVFF,NA,TRBJ1-1,TRBV6-2/TRBV6-3,NA
TGTGCCTGGAGTAGGGGGGAAGGTGGAGAGCAGTACTTC,CAWSRGEGGEQYF,many,TRBJ2-7,TRBV30,NA
TGTGCCAGCAGTGGACTGATGAACACTGAAGCTTTCTTT,CASSGLMNTEAFF,many,TRBJ1-1,TRBV25-1,NA
TGTGCCACCAGCATCCCCAACAGGGGCGGGCAGCCCCAGCATTTT,CATSIPNRGGQPQHF,many,TRBJ1-5,TRBV15,TRBD1
TGTGCCAGCAGTCCTGGACAGGCAGAATTGAACACTGAAGCTTTCTTT,CASSPGQAELNTEAFF,NA,TRBJ1-1,TRBV28,TRBD1
TGCAGTGCTCGGAGAGTTGGAGGGAACACTGAAGCTTTCTTT,CSARRVGGNTEAFF,many,TRBJ1-1,TRBV20-1,NA
TGTGCCAGCTCACCACCGGTTGGGAACACCATATATTTT,CASSPPVGNTIYF,NA,TRBJ1-3,TRBV18,NA
TGTGCCAGCAGTTCAAGCGGGACAGGGTATAATTCACCCCTCCACTTT,CASSSSGTGYNSPLHF,many,TRBJ1-6,TRBV6-1,TRBD1
TGCAGTGCTAGCTCTGAGACTTGGGCCCAGTACTTC,CSASSETWAQYF,NA,TRBJ2-5,TRBV20-1,NA
TGTGCCAGCAGTGAAAACCTGAATGAGCAGTTCTTC,CASSENLNEQFF,NA,TRBJ2-1,TRBV25-1,NA
TGTGCCAGCAGCTTAAAGGGTAGGGAGCAGTACTTC,CASSLKGREQYF,NA,TRBJ2-7,TRBV7-2,NA
TGTGCCAGCAGAAGGTTTGGGGCCAACGTCCTGACTTTC,CASRRFGANVLTF,few,TRBJ2-6,TRBV6-1,NA
TGTGCCAGCAGCGGGACAGGCGATAGCAATCAGCCCCAGCATTTT,CASSGTGDSNQPQHF,many,TRBJ1-5,TRBV11-2,TRBD1
TGCAGTGCTAGGGATCCGGGGACACTTTACAATGAGCAGTTCTTC,CSARDPGTLYNEQFF,few,TRBJ2-1,TRBV20-1,NA
TGTGCCAGCAGTTTTCTGGGGACAGGGGTACCCCATGAGCAGTTCTTC,CASSFLGTGVPHEQFF,NA,TRBJ2-1,TRBV27,TRBD1
TGCGCCAGCAGCCCGGCGGGACAGGGAGGCTATGGCTACACCTTC,CASSPAGQGGYGYTF,NA,TRBJ1-2,TRBV5-1,TRBD1
TGTGCCAGCAGCTCGGCCGCAGCCCAGGATGAAAAACTGTTTTTT,CASSSAAAQDEKLFF,NA,TRBJ1-4,TRBV7-9,NA
TGTGCCAGCAGTTTATACAGGGGAAGCAATCAGCCCCAGCATTTT,CASSLYRGSNQPQHF,few,TRBJ1-5,TRBV28,TRBD1
TGTGCCAGCAGTGGGGACAGACGCTCCTACGAGCAGTACTTC,CASSGDRRSYEQYF,many,TRBJ2-7,TRBV6-1,TRBD1
TGCGCCAGCAGCCAAGAAATAGGGGGTCTGTCACCCCTCCACTTT,CASSQEIGGLSPLHF,few,TRBJ1-6,TRBV4-1,NA
TGTGCCAGCAGCTTAGTAGAGCTCACTGAAGCTTTCTTT,CASSLVELTEAFF,NA,TRBJ1-1,TRBV7-8,NA
TGCGCCAGCAGTAAAAATCGAAGATGGAACTCTGGAAACACCATATATTTT,CASSKNRRWNSGNTIYF,NA,TRBJ1-3,TRBV5-1,NA
TGTGCCAGCATTCCGAGGAGGGTCGGCAAAGAGACCCAGTACTTC,CASIPRRVGKETQYF,few,TRBJ2-5,TRBV2,NA
TGTGCCAGCAGCACAGGACAGGCCGGGAACATTCAGTACTTC,CASSTGQAGNIQYF,many,TRBJ2-4,TRBV11-1,TRBD1
TGTGCCAGCGCAACCCCAACCGGGGGAGAAGAGACCCAGTACTTC,CASATPTGGEETQYF,many,TRBJ2-5,TRBV28,NA
TGCAGTGCCGCCCCTGGACTCTTCTACGAGCAGTACTTC,CSAAPGLFYEQYF,few,TRBJ2-7,TRBV20-1,NA
TGTGCCAGCAGCAAAGGGGACAGGCGGGCGAAGGGCAATCAGCCCCAGCATTTT,CASSKGDRRAKGNQPQHF,few,TRBJ1-5,TRBV11-2,TRBD1
TGTGCCAGCAGACTCGGACTAGCGGGGGGATATACCGGGGAGCTGTTTTTT,CASRLGLAGGYTGELFF,few,TRBJ2-2,TRBV12-3/TRBV12-4,TRBD2
TGTGCCAGCAGTTCCTACTCCGGGACTAGCGGGAGAGGCCCTTCCTACGAGCAGTACTTC,CASSSYSGTSGRGPSYEQYF,few,TRBJ2-7,TRBV28,TRBD2
TGTGCCAGCTCACCCGAACAGGGCCCACGCTCCTACAATGAGCAGTTCTTC,CASSPEQGPRSYNEQFF,few,TRBJ2-1,TRBV18,NA
TGTGCCAGCTCACCTTCAGCACAAGAGACCCAGTACTTC,CASSPSAQETQYF,many,TRBJ2-5,TRBV18,NA
TGTGCCAGCAGCTTAGGGCCTGGGGAGGGGCCCGAAGCTTTCTTT,CASSLGPGEGPEAFF,many,TRBJ1-1,TRBV7-9,NA
TGCGCCAGCAGCTTGTCAATAGCGGGAGGCTACAATGATCAGTTCTTC,CASSLSIAGGYNDQFF,few,TRBJ2-1,TRBV5-1,TRBD2
TGCGCCACCGCACCCGTAACTAGCGGCCGCGGAGAGACCCAGTACTTC,CATAPVTSGRGETQYF,NA,TRBJ2-5,TRBV5-1,TRBD2
TGTGCCATCGGGGAGGGGGCCCACACCGGGGAGCTGTTTTTT,CAIGEGAHTGELFF,NA,TRBJ2-2,TRBV15,NA
TGCAGTGTGGTGAGAGGCTTAAGCTCCTACAATGAGCAGTTCTTC,CSVVRGLSSYNEQFF,many,TRBJ2-1,TRBV20-1,NA
TGTGCCAGCAGCTTGCATGACGGCAGCACAGATACGCAGTATTTT,CASSLHDGSTDTQYF,many,TRBJ2-3,TRBV11-2,NA
TGTGCCAGCAGTGAAGGGAGGCACCAAGCCGAGCAGTACTTC,CASSEGRHQAEQYF,NA,TRBJ2-7,TRBV2,NA
TGTGCCAGCAGCCTGCGTCCGGGGGAGACCCAGTACTTC,CASSLRPGETQYF,few,TRBJ2-5,TRBV14,NA
TGTGCCAGCAGTGTGTATAGCAATCAGCCCCAGCATTTT,CASSVYSNQPQHF,many,TRBJ1-5,TRBV12-3/TRBV12-4,NA
TGTGCCAGCAGTTACGGTAGCGGGGGGTCGGAGACCCAGTACTTC,CASSYGSGGSETQYF,many,TRBJ2-5,TRBV6-5,TRBD2
TGTGCCAGCAGGACTAGCGGAGGGGCCTACGAGCAGTACTTC,CASRTSGGAYEQYF,many,TRBJ2-7,TRBV7-2,TRBD2
TGCAGCGCCCCGGCTGGACAGGTCACAGATACGCAGTATTTT,CSAPAGQVTDTQYF,many,TRBJ2-3,TRBV29-1,TRBD1
TGTGCCAGCAGTTTTCTAGCGGGCAGCACAGATACGCAGTATTTT,CASSFLAGSTDTQYF,NA,TRBJ2-3,TRBV12-3/TRBV12-4,TRBD2
TGTGCCAGCAGCATGGGGGGCCCGGAGACCCAGTACTTC,CASSMGGPETQYF,many,TRBJ2-5,TRBV7-3,NA
TGTGCCAGCAGCTGGGACGGCTATGAGCAGTTCTTC,CASSWDGYEQFF,many,TRBJ2-1,TRBV13,NA
TGTGCCAGCAGTGTGGTACCCGGGACAGTGGTCGCCCTCGAGCATTTT,CASSVVPGTVVALEHF,many,TRBJ1-5,TRBV6-1,TRBD1
TGTGCCAGCAGCCACGCACCGGGGACAGGGGACGAGCAGTACTTC,CASSHAPGTGDEQYF,NA,TRBJ2-7,TRBV3-1,TRBD1
TGCGCCAGCAGCCAAGATGGTGGGGGAACGGCTGCGGATACGCAGTATTTT,CASSQDGGGTAADTQYF,few,TRBJ2-3,TRBV4-3,NA